These 21 T cell receptor beta chains were sequenced from one sample in a study of breast tumors, draining lymph nodes, adjacent tissues. MiXCR, run by TCRdb on the multiplex PCR reads, gives a single entry per CDR3 protein. Of some 130,000 distinct CDR3 sequences in the sample, 15% to 20% were seen once. Breast cancer patients provided tissue from their axillary draining lymph nodes. The sequencing input was axillary lymph node tissue. Receptors were obtained from a female donor with breast cancer. Some clones in this sample may be carry-over from other donors' samples.

This clonotype was counted many times. The CDR3 nucleotides read TGTGCCACCAGCAGAGATCAGGGACTAGCGGGGGAAGTTGAGCAGTACTTC. Translation gives CATSRDQGLAGEVEQYF. The V call is TRBV15, the J call TRBJ2-7, with 14 bases that match TRBD2. Germline V lookup: CDR1 LNHNV, CDR2 YYDKDF (reference sequence). CDR3 size: 17 residues. V lost 0 bases to trimming and J lost 7 bases; unmatched junction nucleotides: 8. Variable domain in full (rest from reference TRBV15 and TRBJ2-7): DAMVIQNPRYQVTQFGKPVTLSCSQTLNHNVMYWYQQKSSQAPKLLFHYYDKDFNNEADTPDNFQSRRPNTSFCFLDIRSPGLGDTAMYLCATSRDQGLAGEVEQYFGPGTRLTVT.

A few counts support this clonotype. A much larger clone differs by one base, so this may be a read error. This chain connects TRBV20-1 to TRBJ2-3, with TRBD2 matching 7 bases. This CDR3 is 15 amino acids long. The V gene's germline CDR1 is DFQATT and CDR2 SNEGSKA (reference sequence). V lost 6 bases to trimming and J lost 4 bases; unmatched junction nucleotides: 13. The CDR3 reads CSAKTSRNWADTQYF. The CDR3, as DNA: TGCAGTGCCAAGACTAGCAGGAATTGGGCAGATACGCAGTATTTT.

This clonotype was picked up many times. The V gene is TRBV4-1, the J gene TRBJ2-5; D tentatively fits TRBD1 or TRBD2 (7 bases each). Germline lookup yields CDR1 MGHRA and CDR2 YSYEKL. Trimming shortened V by 8 bases and J by 4 bases, and 14 bases separated the two germline ends. The CDR3 sequence is 13 residues long. The CDR3 here is CASADREGETQYF. The CDR3 nucleotides read TGCGCCAGCGCTGACAGGGAGGGAGAGACCCAGTACTTC.

Note on this clonotype: A much more abundant neighbour one base away suggests this may be a read error. The rearrangement links TRBV25-1 to TRBJ1-4, with D tentatively TRBD1 (5 bases). CDR3 length: 14 residues. Germline V CDR1 and CDR2: MGHDK, SYGVNS. The CDR3 DNA is TGTGCCAGCAGTGGAATAGGGGCTAATGAAAAACTGGTTTTT. Amino acids: CASSGIGANEKLVF.

Comment on this clonotype: One base away lies a much larger clone, so this may be a sequencing read error. V usage is TRBV9 and J usage is TRBJ2-1; the D call may be TRBD1 or TRBD2 (6 bases each). There are 15 residues in the CDR3. The germline V gene has CDR1 SGDLS and CDR2 YYNGEE. The CDR3 DNA follows: TGTGCCAGCAGCCCCCCCGGGGGCCCTTACAATAAGCAGTTCTTC. Protein product: CASSPPGGPYNKQFF.

With regard to this clonotype: A read error may explain this, as a much larger clone is one base away. The rearrangement links TRBV5-1 to TRBJ1-4; D perhaps matches TRBD1 (5 bases). CDR3 length: 14 residues. CDR1 SGHRS and CDR2 YFSETQ come from the germline V gene. The CDR3 DNA sequence: TGCGCCAGCAGCTTGGGAAGGACATTAGAAAAACTGTCTTTT. It translates to CASSLGRTLEKLSF.

This clonotype showed up many times. The V and J genes are TRBV20-1 and TRBJ2-2; 7 positions match TRBD2. From germline, CDR1 is DFQATT and CDR2 SNEGSKA (reference sequence). The CDR3 has 17 amino acids. The V and J ends lost 0 bases and 4 bases, in that order; junction bases with no gene match: 11. The CDR3 reads CSARDIRSGASTGELFF. DNA for the CDR3: TGCAGTGCTAGAGATATTCGAAGCGGGGCGAGCACCGGGGAGCTGTTTTTT.

This clonotype was recorded many times. The J gene is TRBJ2-1, the V gene TRBV19, with D possibly matching TRBD2 (5 bases). CDR3 size: 16 residues. In germline, CDR1 is LNHDA, CDR2 SQIVND (reference sequence). V shed 4 bases and J shed 0 bases, with 13 bases lying between them. The DNA of the CDR3 is TGTGCCAGTAGTAGGAAAGCGGATATCTCCTACAATGAGCAGTTCTTC. Translation: CASSRKADISYNEQFF.

This clonotype showed up many times. The V and J genes are TRBV9 and TRBJ2-5; 9 nucleotides line up with TRBD2. Trimming took 6 bases from V and 3 from J; bases not matched to a gene: 6. CDR1 and CDR2 from the germline V gene are SGDLS and YYNGEE. The CDR3 has 14 amino acids. The CDR3 DNA sequence: TGTGCCAGCACCGCTAGCGGGGCTGAAGAGACCCAGTACTTC. Translation: CASTASGAEETQYF.

This chain links TRBV3-1 with TRBJ1-1; D is perhaps TRBD1 (5 bases). Germline CDR1 and CDR2: LGHDT and YNNKEL (reference sequence). V lost 2 bases and J 8 bases, leaving 6 bases between the germline ends. This CDR3 spans 11 amino acids. Here the CDR3 reads CASSQRGEAFF. The CDR3 coding sequence is TGTGCCAGCAGCCAAAGGGGCGAAGCTTTCTTT.

This clonotype was detected many times. The rearrangement links TRBV28 to TRBJ2-7, with 8 bases matching TRBD2. Per germline, CDR1 MDHEN and CDR2 SYDVKM. After removal of 2 bases from V and 2 bases from J, the junction contained 5 bases not matched to a gene. This CDR3 is 15 amino acids long. CDR3 protein: CASSLLREAPYEQYF. The DNA for the CDR3 is TGTGCCAGCAGTTTACTGCGGGAGGCCCCCTACGAGCAGTACTTC.

This clonotype was seen at least ten times. The chain is built from TRBV10-3 and TRBJ2-5, with D unclear. V shed 6 bases and J shed 2 bases, with 10 bases lying between them. Germline values: CDR1 ENHRY, CDR2 SYGVKD. The length of the CDR3 is 13 residues. CDR3 residues: CAIRGSGQETQYF. CDR3 nucleotides: TGTGCCATCAGGGGGTCGGGTCAAGAGACCCAGTACTTC.

This clonotype occurred many times. The V and J genes are TRBV20-1 and TRBJ1-2; TRBD1 might be the D (6 bases). The V and J ends lost 5 bases and 4 bases respectively, with 14 bases between them. The CDR3 spans 13 residues. Germline-derived CDR1 and CDR2 are DFQATT and SNEGSKA (reference sequence). CDR3 bases: TGCAGTGCTGAACTAGGGGGGGGCTATGGCTACACCTTC. Translated, it gives CSAELGGGYGYTF.

This clonotype was detected many times. The rearrangement joins TRBV5-5 to TRBJ2-7; 9 bases agree with TRBD1. The CDR3 covers 15 residues. Germline CDR1 reads SGHKS; CDR2 reads YYEKEE (reference sequence). With 0 bases clipped from V and 6 bases from J, the junction kept 7 bases outside the gene matches. The CDR3 bases are TGTGCCAGCAGCTTGGCCGGGACAGGGACGGCCGAGCAGTACTTC. Protein: CASSLAGTGTAEQYF.

There are many counts of this clonotype. The chain recombines TRBV6-1 with TRBJ2-2, with D uncertain. CDR1 is MNHNS, CDR2 SASEGT, per germline. This CDR3 is 16 amino acids long. The V and J ends lost 1 base and 3 bases respectively, with 12 bases between them. CDR3 loop: CASSEGARGYTGELFF. As DNA, the CDR3 is TGTGCCAGCAGTGAAGGGGCTCGTGGGTACACCGGGGAGCTGTTTTTT.

This clonotype appeared a few times. A read error may produce the germline difference seen at one junction end. The chain carries TRBV6-5 and TRBJ2-7; D may be TRBD1 (6 bases). Germline V lookup: CDR1 MNHEY, CDR2 SVGAGI. The CDR3 is 15 residues long. The CDR3 here is CASSLQGGISSEQYF. The DNA for the CDR3 is TGTGCCAGCAGTCTACAGGGTGGGATCTCCTCCGAGCAGTACTTC.

In its sample, this clonotype was seen many times. The chain is built from TRBV2 and TRBJ1-3; D is unclear. There are 14 residues in the CDR3. V lost 4 bases, J lost 0 bases, and 7 bases lay in between. Germline V gives CDR1 SNHLY, CDR2 FYNNEI. The CDR3 spells CASSAGVSGNTIYF. CDR3 in DNA: TGTGCCAGCAGTGCCGGGGTCTCTGGAAACACCATATATTTT. The full variable domain, with the rest looked up from reference TRBV2 and TRBJ1-3, is EPEVTQTPSHQVTQMGQEVILRCVPISNHLYFYWYRQILGQKVEFLVSFYNNEISEKSEIFDDQFSVERPDGSNFTLKIRSTKLEDSAMYFCASSAGVSGNTIYFGEGSWLTVV.

This clonotype occurred many times. The chain combines TRBV28 with TRBJ2-7; perhaps TRBD2 as D (6 bases). In germline, CDR1 is MDHEN, CDR2 SYDVKM. This CDR3 region has 15 residues. The germline V and J ends were trimmed by 6 bases and 6 bases, with 21 bases remaining between them. The CDR3 loop is CASSPMGRGSSEQYF. CDR3 nucleotide sequence: TGTGCCAGCAGCCCGATGGGACGGGGGTCTAGCGAGCAGTACTTC.

This clonotype was counted only a few times. The chain is built from TRBV6-1 and TRBJ2-3; the match to TRBD2 covers 12 bases. Germline V gene data show CDR1 as MNHNS and CDR2 as SASEGT. The CDR3 is made up of 17 amino acids. Trimming took 7 bases from V and 6 from J; bases not matched to a gene: 14. The CDR3 protein is CASTDPRLAGAWDTQYF. CDR3 nucleotide sequence: TGTGCCAGCACCGACCCCCGACTAGCGGGGGCCTGGGATACGCAGTATTTT.

Worth noting for this clonotype: This may stem from a read error, because a much larger clone lies one nucleotide away. The rearrangement links TRBV2 to TRBJ1-5; 7 bases map to TRBD1. Germline V gene sequence: CDR1 SNHLY, CDR2 FYNNEI. The CDR3 length is 12 residues. The CDR3 region is CASQQGNQPRHF. In DNA, the CDR3 is TGTGCCAGCCAACAGGGGAATCAGCCCCGGCATTTT. Supplemented by reference TRBV2 and TRBJ1-5, the full variable domain reads EPEVTQTPSHQVTQMGQEVILRCVPISNHLYFYWYRQILGQKVEFLVSFYNNEISEKSEIFDDQFSVERPDGSNFTLKIRSTKLEDSAMYFCASQQGNQPRHFGDGTRLSIL.

This clonotype occurred many times. The genes are TRBV7-2 and TRBJ1-5; 7 positions match TRBD1. This CDR3 is built from 16 residues. Per the germline V gene, CDR1 is SGHTA and CDR2 is FQGNSA. V lost 5 bases to trimming and J lost 6 bases; unmatched junction nucleotides: 13. CDR3 coding DNA: TGTGCCAGCAGCAGAGGGGTGGGAGGGGGCAGTCAGCCCCAGCATTTT. Translation: CASSRGVGGGSQPQHF.